The 6 T cell receptor beta chains below were found in one sample sequenced in a study of control samples from healthy donors and cancer patients. Assay: immunoSEQ multiplex PCR; the TCRdb copy retains only in-frame clones and omits some. The table records fewer than 200,000 clones, 90% of them present only once. What was sequenced was blood. The receptor source for this set is a woman between 50 and 59 years old in good health.

This clone has only a few counts. CDR3 sequence (DNA): TGTGCCAGCAGTAGGGGGGAATGGGGCACAGATACGCAGTATTTT. Its translation is CASSRGEWGTDTQYF. The J gene is TRBJ2-3, the V gene TRBV6-2 or TRBV6-3; D possibly uses TRBD1 or TRBD2 (6 bases each). This CDR3 is 15 amino acids long. V dropped 5 bases and J dropped 1 base, with 13 bases sitting between them. Germline CDR1 and CDR2: MNHEY and SVGEGT.

This clone has just one count. The chain joins TRBV12-5 to TRBJ1-1; tentative D call: TRBD1 (6 bases). Trimming removed 1 base at V and 2 bases at J, with 8 bases between. Germline lookup yields CDR1 LGHNT and CDR2 FRNRAP. This CDR3 is built from 14 residues. CDR3 in amino acids: CASGLGQANTEAFF. CDR3 DNA: TGTGCTAGTGGTTTGGGACAGGCTAACACTGAAGCTTTCTTT. The full variable domain, its missing parts supplied by reference TRBV12-5 and TRBJ1-1, is DARVTQTPRHKVTEMGQEVTMRCQPILGHNTVFWYRQTMMQGLELLAYFRNRAPLDDSGMPKDRFSAEMPDATLATLKIQPSEPRDSAVYFCASGLGQANTEAFFGQGTRLTVV.

This chain uses TRBV7-2 with TRBJ1-1; TRBD1 matches at 7 bases. The CDR3 has 13 residues. From germline, CDR1 is SGHTA and CDR2 FQGNSA. The V and J ends lost 5 bases and 1 base, in that order; junction bases with no gene match: 1. The CDR3 DNA is TGTGCCAGCAGCAGGGGGCGGAACACTGAAGCTTTCTTT. Translation: CASSRGRNTEAFF. Together with reference TRBV7-2 and TRBJ1-1, the CDR3 gives the full variable domain: GAGVSQSPSNKVTEKGKDVELRCDPISGHTALYWYRQSLGQGLEFLIYFQGNSAPDKSGLPSDRFSAERTGGSVSTLTIQRTQQEDSAVYLCASSRGRNTEAFFGQGTRLTVV.

The V and J genes are TRBV29-1 and TRBJ1-1, with TRBD1 matching over 8 bases. V shed 5 bases, J shed 5 bases, and the junction held 19 bases outside the gene matches. There are 17 residues in the CDR3. Germline assignment: CDR1 SQVTM and CDR2 ANQGSEA. The CDR3, as DNA: TGCAGCGTTTCTCTTTGGACAGGGCAGGTCTTGGGTACTGAAGCTTTCTTT. Amino acids: CSVSLWTGQVLGTEAFF.

There are many counts of this clone. J is TRBJ2-5 and V is TRBV5-1, with a tentative D call TRBD1 (5 bases). Looked up from germline, CDR1 is SGHRS and CDR2 is YFSETQ. V was trimmed by 0 bases and J by 2 bases, leaving 11 bases between them. The CDR3 has 15 amino acids. Here the CDR3 reads CASSLVGQVQETQYF. CDR3 coding DNA: TGCGCCAGCAGCTTGGTGGGGCAGGTTCAAGAGACCCAGTACTTC.

V is TRBV11-1 and J is TRBJ1-1; D uncertain. The CDR3 is 16 amino acids. The germline V and J ends were trimmed by 3 bases and 1 base, with 15 bases remaining between them. CDR1 is SGHAT, CDR2 FQDESV, per germline (reference sequence). The CDR3 DNA reads as TGTGCCAGCAGCTTCCACCGAGTCCTAGGGAACACTGAAGCTTTCTTT. As protein: CASSFHRVLGNTEAFF.